A single T cell receptor beta chain is shown here with its context. The germline CDR1 and CDR2 sequences are SGHVS and FNYEAQ. The length of the CDR3 is 17 residues. V trimming: 1 base; J trimming: 6 bases; junction bases outside the gene matches: 9. Assignments of participants to cohorts depended upon their own reported clinical history. The record originates from a study of blood T cell repertoires in COVID-19. Looking at the study overall: COVID-19 samples, acute and convalescent, were from the United States, Italy and Spain.

Assay used: immunoSEQ multiplex PCR; TCRdb lists only in-frame clones, some missing. The table records 400,000 to 500,000 clones, about 88% of them present only once. This TCR was recovered from a woman aged 18-29 years who had been exposed to COVID-19. The sample comprised PBMCs or T cells enriched from blood (not recorded which). J is TRBJ2-3 and V is TRBV7-6, with 11 bases fitting TRBD2. The CDR3 sequence is CASSLGASGGIGDTQYF. The CDR3 DNA is TGTGCCAGCAGCTTAGGGGCTAGCGGGGGGATCGGGGATACGCAGTATTTT.